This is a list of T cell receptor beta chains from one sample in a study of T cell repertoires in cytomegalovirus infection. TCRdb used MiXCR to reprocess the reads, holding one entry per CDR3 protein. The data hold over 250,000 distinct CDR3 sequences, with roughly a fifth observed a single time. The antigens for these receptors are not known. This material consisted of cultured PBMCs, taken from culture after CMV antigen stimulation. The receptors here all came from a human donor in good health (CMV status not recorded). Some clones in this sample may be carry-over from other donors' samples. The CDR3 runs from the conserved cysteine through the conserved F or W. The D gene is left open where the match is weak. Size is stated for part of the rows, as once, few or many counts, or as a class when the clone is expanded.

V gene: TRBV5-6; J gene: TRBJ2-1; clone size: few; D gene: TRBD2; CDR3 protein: CASSLLAAPSYNEQFF; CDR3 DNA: TGTGCCAGCAGCTTACTAGCGGCCCCCTCCTACAATGAGCAGTTCTTC
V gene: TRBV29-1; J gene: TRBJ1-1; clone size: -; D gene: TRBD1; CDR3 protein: CSVEVRDRGPPEAFF; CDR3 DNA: TGCAGCGTTGAAGTGAGGGACAGGGGGCCCCCTGAAGCTTTCTTT
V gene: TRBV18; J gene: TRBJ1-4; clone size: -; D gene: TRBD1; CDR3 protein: CASSPRQGVREKLFF; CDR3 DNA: TGTGCCAGCTCACCACGACAGGGGGTTAGAGAAAAACTGTTTTTT
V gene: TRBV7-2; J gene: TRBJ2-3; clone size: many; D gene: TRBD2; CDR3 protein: CASSPGLAGGPTDTQYF; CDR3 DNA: TGTGCCAGCAGCCCGGGACTAGCGGGAGGGCCGACAGATACGCAGTATTTT
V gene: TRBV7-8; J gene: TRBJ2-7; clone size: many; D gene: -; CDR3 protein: CASSWRGEPREQYF; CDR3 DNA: TGTGCCAGCAGCTGGAGGGGAGAGCCGCGGGAGCAGTACTTC
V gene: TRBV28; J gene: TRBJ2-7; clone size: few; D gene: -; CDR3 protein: CASSLTSEQYF; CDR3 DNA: TGTGCCAGCAGTTTGACCTCCGAGCAGTACTTC
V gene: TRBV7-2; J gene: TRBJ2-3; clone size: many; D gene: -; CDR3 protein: CASSDLTGTAQYF; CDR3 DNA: TGTGCCAGCAGCGATTTGACCGGGACGGCGCAGTATTTT
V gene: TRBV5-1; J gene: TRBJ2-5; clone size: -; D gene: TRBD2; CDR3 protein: CASSLTFPAGVGETQYF; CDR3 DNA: TGCGCCAGCAGCCTAACCTTTCCAGCGGGAGTGGGGGAGACCCAGTACTTC
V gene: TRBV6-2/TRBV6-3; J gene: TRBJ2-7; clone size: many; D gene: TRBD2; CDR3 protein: CASSYPVGRDRSYEQYF; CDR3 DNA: TGTGCCAGCAGTTACCCCGTGGGGAGGGACCGCTCCTACGAGCAGTACTTC
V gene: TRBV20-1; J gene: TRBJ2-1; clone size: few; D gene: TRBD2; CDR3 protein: CSASSSGSSHNEQFF; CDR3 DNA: TGCAGTGCTAGTAGCAGCGGGAGCTCCCACAATGAGCAGTTCTTC
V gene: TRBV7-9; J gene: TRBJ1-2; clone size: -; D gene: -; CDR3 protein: CASSSDGAYGYTF; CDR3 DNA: TGTGCCAGCAGCTCCGACGGGGCCTATGGCTACACCTTC
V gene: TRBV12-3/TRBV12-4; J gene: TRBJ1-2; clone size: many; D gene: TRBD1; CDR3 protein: CASSLAGQGARGYTF; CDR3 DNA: TGTGCCAGCAGTTTAGCGGGACAGGGGGCGCGGGGCTACACCTTC
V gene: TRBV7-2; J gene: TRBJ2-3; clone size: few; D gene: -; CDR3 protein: CASSGGPSTDTQYF; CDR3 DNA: TGTGCCAGCAGTGGGGGCCCGAGCACAGATACGCAGTATTTT
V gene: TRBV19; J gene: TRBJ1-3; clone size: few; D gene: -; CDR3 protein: CGTAGWSSGNTIYF; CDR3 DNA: TGTGGAACCGCCGGTTGGAGCTCTGGAAACACCATATATTTT